Reported below is one T cell receptor beta chain. Then a second PCR, running roughly 7 to 12 cycles, was carried out with a sample-barcoded 5' primer and a J-beta primer mix. TCRdb re-called the 5' RACE reads through MiXCR, storing one row per CDR3 protein. The profile shows about 680,000 distinct CDR3 sequences, over 45% of them singletons. The data were taken from a study of blood T cells in healthy people across ages. Extraction yielded at least 6 micrograms of total RNA per sample. There are 15 residues in the CDR3. Germline loops: CDR1 SEHNR, CDR2 FQNEAQ (reference sequence). V was pared by 5 bases and J by 9 bases, with 10 bases of the junction left unmatched.

Input material: blood. This chain links TRBV7-9 with TRBJ2-1, with TRBD1 identical over 10 bases. This sequence was found in a woman aged 55-70 years in good health. In DNA form, the CDR3 reads TGTGCCAGCAGCCCGACAGGGGGCCTCATGCGTGAGCAGTTCTTC. It yields the protein CASSPTGGLMREQFF. Full variable domain (remainder filled in from reference TRBV7-9 and TRBJ2-1): DTGVSQNPRHKITKRGQNVTFRCDPISEHNRLYWYRQTLGQGPEFLTYFQNEAQLEKSRLLSDRFSAERPKGSFSTLEIQRTEQGDSAMYLCASSPTGGLMREQFFGPGTRLTVL.